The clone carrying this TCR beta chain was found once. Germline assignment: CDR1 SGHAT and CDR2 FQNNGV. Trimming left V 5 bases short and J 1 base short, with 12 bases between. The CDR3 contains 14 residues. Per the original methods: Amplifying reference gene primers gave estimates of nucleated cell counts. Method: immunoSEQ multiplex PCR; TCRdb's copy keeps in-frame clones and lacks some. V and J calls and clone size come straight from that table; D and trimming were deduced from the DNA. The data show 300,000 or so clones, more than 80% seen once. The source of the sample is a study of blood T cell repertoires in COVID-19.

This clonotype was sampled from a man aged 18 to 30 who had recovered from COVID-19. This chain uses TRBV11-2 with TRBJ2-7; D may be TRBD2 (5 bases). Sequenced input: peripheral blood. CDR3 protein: CASSRGTVSYEQYF. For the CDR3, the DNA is TGTGCCAGCAGCCGGGGAACGGTATCCTACGAGCAGTACTTC.